Presented here are 4 T cell receptor beta chains from one specimen sequenced in a study of T cell repertoires in cytomegalovirus infection. TCRdb re-called the reads with MiXCR, one entry per CDR3 protein. The data hold some 800,000 distinct CDR3 sequences, with approximately 30% observed a single time. No antigen has been identified for these receptors. Here the sequenced sample was cultured CD8+ T cells from PBMCs, taken from culture after CMV antigen stimulation. These receptors came from a human donor in good health (CMV status not recorded). Some clones in this sample may be carry-over from other donors' samples.

The V and J genes are TRBV7-2 and TRBJ2-7; 13 bases line up with TRBD2. Trimming at V came to 5 bases and at J to 5 bases, leaving 3 bases not matched to a gene. Germline-derived CDR1 and CDR2 are SGHTA and FQGNSA. The CDR3 contains 14 residues. This chain's CDR3 is CASSHGTSGDEQYF. For the CDR3, the DNA is TGTGCCAGCAGCCACGGGACTAGCGGGGACGAGCAGTACTTC.

The chain employs TRBV6-4 and TRBJ2-2; D ambiguous. From germline, CDR1 is MRHNA and CDR2 SNTAGT. The CDR3 runs to 14 residues. The V gene lost 3 bases and the J gene lost 3 bases, with 8 bases spanning the gap. CDR3 protein: CASSEESYTGELFF. For the CDR3, the DNA is TGTGCCAGCAGTGAAGAGTCCTACACCGGGGAGCTGTTTTTT.

The chain couples TRBV24-1 to TRBJ2-5, with D maybe TRBD2 (5 bases). The CDR3 has 17 residues. CDR1 is KGHDR, CDR2 SFDVKD, per germline. V was pared by 2 bases and J by 5 bases, with 20 bases between. Written as DNA, the CDR3 is TGTGCCACCAGTGATTCCCAGGCAGCGGTGGAGTGGGAGACCCAGTACTTC. Protein product: CATSDSQAAVEWETQYF.

The V and J genes are TRBV27 and TRBJ2-1; the D gene could be TRBD1 or TRBD2 (5 bases each). The CDR3 contains 10 residues. Germline assignment: CDR1 MNHEY and CDR2 SMNVEV (reference sequence). V lost 8 bases to trimming and J lost 13 bases, with 12 bases between them. CDR3 bases: TGTGCCAGCGGGGCAGGGACCCAGTTCTTC. It translates to CASGAGTQFF.